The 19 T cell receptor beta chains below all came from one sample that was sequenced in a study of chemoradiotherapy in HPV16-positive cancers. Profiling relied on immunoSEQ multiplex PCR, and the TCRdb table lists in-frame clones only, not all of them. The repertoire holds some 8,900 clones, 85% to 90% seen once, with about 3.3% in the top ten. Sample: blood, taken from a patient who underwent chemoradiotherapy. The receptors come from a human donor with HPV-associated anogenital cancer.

The CDR3 sequence is CASSIGGLSNQPQHF. The CDR3 bases are TGTGCCAGCTCAATTGGAGGGTTGAGCAATCAGCCCCAGCATTTT. V gene TRBV18 combines with J gene TRBJ1-5; D is unresolved. Germline CDR1 and CDR2: KGHSH and LQKENI. The CDR3 length is 15 residues. The V end was cut by 5 bases, the J end by 1 base, with 12 bases between.

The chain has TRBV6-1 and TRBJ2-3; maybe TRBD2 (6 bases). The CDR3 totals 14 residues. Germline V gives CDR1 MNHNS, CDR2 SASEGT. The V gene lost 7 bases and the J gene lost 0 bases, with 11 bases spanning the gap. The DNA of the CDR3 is TGTGCCAGCATAGGGGACTCTAGCACAGATACGCAGTATTTT. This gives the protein CASIGDSSTDTQYF.

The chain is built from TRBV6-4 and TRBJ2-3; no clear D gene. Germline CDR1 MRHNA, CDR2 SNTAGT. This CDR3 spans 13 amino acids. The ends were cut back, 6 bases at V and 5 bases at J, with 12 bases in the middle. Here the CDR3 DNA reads TGTGCCAGCAGCTACCAATCAAGAGATACGCAGTATTTT. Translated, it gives CASSYQSRDTQYF.

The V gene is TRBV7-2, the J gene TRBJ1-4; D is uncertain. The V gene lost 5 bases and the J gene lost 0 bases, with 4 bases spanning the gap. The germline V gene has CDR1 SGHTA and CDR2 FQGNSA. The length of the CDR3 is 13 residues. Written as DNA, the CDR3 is TGTGCCAGCAGCGCCTCAACTAATGAAAAACTGTTTTTT. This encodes CASSASTNEKLFF.

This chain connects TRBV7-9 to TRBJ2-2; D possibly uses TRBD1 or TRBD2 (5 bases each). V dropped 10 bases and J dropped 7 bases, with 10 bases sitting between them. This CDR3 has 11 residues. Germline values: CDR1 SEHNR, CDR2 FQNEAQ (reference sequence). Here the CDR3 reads CATRGSGELFF. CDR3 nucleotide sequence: TGTGCCACTCGGGGCAGCGGGGAGCTGTTTTTT.

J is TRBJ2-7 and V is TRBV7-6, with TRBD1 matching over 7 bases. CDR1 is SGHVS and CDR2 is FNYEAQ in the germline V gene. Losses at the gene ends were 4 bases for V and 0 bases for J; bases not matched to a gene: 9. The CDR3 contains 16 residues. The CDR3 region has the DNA TGTGCCAGCAGCTCCCACAGGGGCCTCACCTCCTACGAGCAGTACTTC. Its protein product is CASSSHRGLTSYEQYF.

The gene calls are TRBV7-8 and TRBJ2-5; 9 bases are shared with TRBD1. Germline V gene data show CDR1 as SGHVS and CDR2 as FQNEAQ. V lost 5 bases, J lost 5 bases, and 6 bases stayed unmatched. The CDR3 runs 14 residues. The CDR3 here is CASSQRTGDETQYF. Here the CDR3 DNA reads TGTGCCAGCAGCCAGCGGACAGGGGACGAGACCCAGTACTTC.

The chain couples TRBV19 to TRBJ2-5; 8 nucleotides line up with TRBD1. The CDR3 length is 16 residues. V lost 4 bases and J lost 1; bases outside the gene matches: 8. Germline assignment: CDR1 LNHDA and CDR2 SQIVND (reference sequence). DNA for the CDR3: TGTGCCAGTAGTACCTCGCGGACAGGGCTCCAAGAGACCCAGTACTTC. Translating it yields CASSTSRTGLQETQYF.

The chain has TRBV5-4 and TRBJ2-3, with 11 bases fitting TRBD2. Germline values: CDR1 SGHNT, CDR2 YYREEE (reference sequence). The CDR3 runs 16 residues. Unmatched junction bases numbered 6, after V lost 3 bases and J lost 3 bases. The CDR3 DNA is TGTGCCAGCAGCTACACTAGCGGGAGTATGACAGATACGCAGTATTTT. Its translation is CASSYTSGSMTDTQYF.

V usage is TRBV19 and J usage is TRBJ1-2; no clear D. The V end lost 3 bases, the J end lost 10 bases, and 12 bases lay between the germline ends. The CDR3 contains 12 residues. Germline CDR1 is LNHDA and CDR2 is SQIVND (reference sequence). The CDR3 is CASSIQEPIYTF. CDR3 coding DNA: TGTGCCAGTAGTATTCAGGAACCGATCTACACCTTC.

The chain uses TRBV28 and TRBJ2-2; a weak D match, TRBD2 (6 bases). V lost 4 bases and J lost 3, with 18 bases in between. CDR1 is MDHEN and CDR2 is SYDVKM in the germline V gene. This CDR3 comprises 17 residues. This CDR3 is CASSWGWGLRDTGELFF. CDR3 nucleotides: TGTGCCAGCAGTTGGGGTTGGGGACTCAGAGACACCGGGGAGCTGTTTTTT.

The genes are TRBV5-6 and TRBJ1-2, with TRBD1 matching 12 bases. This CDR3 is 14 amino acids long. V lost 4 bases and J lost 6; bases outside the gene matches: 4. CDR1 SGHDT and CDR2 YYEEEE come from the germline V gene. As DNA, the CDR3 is TGTGCCAGCAGCGTAGGGACAGGGGGCAATGGCTACACCTTC. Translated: CASSVGTGGNGYTF.

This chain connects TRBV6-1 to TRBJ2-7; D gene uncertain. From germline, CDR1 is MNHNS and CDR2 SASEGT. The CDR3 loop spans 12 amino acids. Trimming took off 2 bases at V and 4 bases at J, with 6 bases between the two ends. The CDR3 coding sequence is TGTGCCAGCAGTGAATCGTCATACGAGCAGTACTTC. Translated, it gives CASSESSYEQYF.

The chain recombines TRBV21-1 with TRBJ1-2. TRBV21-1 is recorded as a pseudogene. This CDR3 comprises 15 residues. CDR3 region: CASSKVKGLGYGYTF. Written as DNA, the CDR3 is TGTGCCAGCAGCAAAGTTAAGGGTCTCGGGTATGGCTACACCTTC.

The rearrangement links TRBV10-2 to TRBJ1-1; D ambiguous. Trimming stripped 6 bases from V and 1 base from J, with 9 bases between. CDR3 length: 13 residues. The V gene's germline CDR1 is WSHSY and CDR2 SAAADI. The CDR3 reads CASRGFTNTEAFF. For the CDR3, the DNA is TGCGCCAGCAGGGGGTTTACGAACACTGAAGCTTTCTTT.

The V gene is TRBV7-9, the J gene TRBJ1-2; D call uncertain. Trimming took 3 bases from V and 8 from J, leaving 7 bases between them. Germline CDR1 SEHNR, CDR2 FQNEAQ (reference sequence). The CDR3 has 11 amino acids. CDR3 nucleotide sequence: TGTGCCAGCAGCTTGTTCGAGGGCTACACCTTC. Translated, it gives CASSLFEGYTF.

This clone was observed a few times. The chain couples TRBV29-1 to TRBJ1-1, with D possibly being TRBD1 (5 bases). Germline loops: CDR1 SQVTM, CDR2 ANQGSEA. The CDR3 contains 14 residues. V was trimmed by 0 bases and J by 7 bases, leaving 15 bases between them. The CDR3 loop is CSVEDLQGTDEAFF. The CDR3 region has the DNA TGCAGCGTTGAAGATCTTCAAGGGACCGATGAAGCTTTCTTT.

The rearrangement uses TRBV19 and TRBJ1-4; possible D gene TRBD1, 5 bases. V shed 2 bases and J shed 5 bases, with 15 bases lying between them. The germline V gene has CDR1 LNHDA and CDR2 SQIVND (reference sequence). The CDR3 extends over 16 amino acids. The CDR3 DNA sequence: TGTGCCAGTAGTATACTGGTCGGGGGAGGGAATGAAAAACTGTTTTTT. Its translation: CASSILVGGGNEKLFF.

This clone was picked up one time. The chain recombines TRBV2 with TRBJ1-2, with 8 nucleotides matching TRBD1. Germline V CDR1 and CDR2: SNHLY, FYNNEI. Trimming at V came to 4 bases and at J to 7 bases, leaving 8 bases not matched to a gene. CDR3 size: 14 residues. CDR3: CASSGTQGGIGYTF. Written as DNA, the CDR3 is TGTGCCAGCAGTGGAACACAGGGGGGAATTGGCTACACCTTC.